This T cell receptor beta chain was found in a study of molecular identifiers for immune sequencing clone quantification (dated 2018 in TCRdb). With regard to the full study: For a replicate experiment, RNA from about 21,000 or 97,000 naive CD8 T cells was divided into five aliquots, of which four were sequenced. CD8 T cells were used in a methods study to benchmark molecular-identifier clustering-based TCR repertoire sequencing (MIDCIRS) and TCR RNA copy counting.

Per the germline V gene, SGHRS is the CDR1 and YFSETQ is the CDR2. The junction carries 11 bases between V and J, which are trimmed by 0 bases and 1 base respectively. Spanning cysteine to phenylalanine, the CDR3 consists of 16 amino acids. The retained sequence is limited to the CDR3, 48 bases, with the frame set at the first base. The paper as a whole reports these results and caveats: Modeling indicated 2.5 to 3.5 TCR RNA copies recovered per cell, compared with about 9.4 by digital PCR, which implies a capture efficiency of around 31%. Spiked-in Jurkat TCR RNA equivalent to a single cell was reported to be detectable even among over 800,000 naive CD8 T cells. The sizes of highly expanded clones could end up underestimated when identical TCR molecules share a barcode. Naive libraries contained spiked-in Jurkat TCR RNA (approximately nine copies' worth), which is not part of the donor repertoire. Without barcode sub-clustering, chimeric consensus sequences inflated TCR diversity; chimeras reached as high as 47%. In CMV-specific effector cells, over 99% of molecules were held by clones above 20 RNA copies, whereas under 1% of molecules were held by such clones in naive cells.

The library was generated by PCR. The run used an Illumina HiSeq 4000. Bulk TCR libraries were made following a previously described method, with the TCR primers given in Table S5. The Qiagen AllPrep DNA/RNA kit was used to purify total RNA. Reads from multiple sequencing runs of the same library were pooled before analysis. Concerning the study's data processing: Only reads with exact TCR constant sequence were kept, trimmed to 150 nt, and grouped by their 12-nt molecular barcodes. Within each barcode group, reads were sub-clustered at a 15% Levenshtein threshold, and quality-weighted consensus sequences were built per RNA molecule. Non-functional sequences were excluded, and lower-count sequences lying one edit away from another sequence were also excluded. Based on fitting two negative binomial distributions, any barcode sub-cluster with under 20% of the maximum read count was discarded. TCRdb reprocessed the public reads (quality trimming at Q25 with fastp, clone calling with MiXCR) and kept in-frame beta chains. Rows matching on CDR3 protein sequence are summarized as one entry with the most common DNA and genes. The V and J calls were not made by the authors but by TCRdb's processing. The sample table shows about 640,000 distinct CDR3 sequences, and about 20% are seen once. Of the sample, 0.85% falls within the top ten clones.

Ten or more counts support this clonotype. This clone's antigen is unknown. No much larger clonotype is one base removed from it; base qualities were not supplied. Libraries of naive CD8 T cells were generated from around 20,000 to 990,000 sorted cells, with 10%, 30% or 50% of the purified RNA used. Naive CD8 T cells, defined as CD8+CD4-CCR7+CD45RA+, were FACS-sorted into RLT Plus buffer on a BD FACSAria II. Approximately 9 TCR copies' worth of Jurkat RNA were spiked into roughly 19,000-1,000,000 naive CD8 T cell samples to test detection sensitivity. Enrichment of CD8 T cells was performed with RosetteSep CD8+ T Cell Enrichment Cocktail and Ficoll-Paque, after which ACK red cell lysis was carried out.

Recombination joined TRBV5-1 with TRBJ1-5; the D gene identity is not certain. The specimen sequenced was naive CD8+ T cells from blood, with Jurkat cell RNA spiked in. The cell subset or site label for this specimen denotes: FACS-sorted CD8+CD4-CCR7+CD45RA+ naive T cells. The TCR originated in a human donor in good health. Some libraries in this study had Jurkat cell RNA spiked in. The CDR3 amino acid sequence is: CASSLEPAGSNQPQHF. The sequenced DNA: TGCGCCAGCAGCTTGGAGCCAGCGGGGAGCAATCAGCCCCAGCATTTT.